These 6 T cell receptor beta chains originate from one sample sequenced in a study of T cells in Graves' hyperthyroidism and ophthalmopathy. Amplification targeted TCR beta CDR3 regions from RNA transcripts. The HTBI primer set drove a first-round RT-PCR of the TCR CDR3. Each CDR3 protein gets one entry after TCRdb re-called the multiplex PCR reads with MiXCR. The sample carries some 380,000 distinct CDR3 sequences, around an eighth recorded once. Sequencing was carried out using blood. The receptors come from a man younger than 40 with Graves' hyperthyroidism that later progressed to Graves' ophthalmopathy.

This clonotype was picked up many times. The chain recombines TRBV20-1 with TRBJ1-4; 8 bases map to TRBD1. J lost 7 bases, V lost 6 bases, and 13 bases had no gene match. CDR3 size: 15 residues. Germline lookup yields CDR1 DFQATT and CDR2 SNEGSKA (reference sequence). The CDR3 loop is CSAPAGGRVGEKLFF. DNA of the CDR3: TGCAGTGCCCCGGCAGGGGGCAGGGTGGGTGAAAAACTGTTTTTT.

This clonotype was recorded many times. The chain recombines TRBV7-9 with TRBJ1-5; D gene unclear. The ends were cut back, 3 bases at V and 5 bases at J, with 11 bases in the middle. The CDR3 contains 14 residues. The germline CDR1 and CDR2 sequences are SEHNR and FQNEAQ (reference sequence). The CDR3 nucleotides read TGTGCCAGCAGCTTTCTAACTGACGATCAGCCCCAGCATTTT. This codes for CASSFLTDDQPQHF.

V is TRBV20-1 and J is TRBJ1-3, with a tentative D call TRBD1 (6 bases). Trimming took off 3 bases at V and 2 bases at J, with 11 bases between the two ends. Germline V gives CDR1 DFQATT, CDR2 SNEGSKA (reference sequence). This CDR3 has 14 amino acids. Here the CDR3 DNA reads TGCAGTGCTAGTGATACAGGGACTGGAAACACCATATATTTT. Translated, it gives CSASDTGTGNTIYF.

This clonotype was counted many times. This chain connects TRBV6-1 to TRBJ2-1; the D gene is possibly TRBD2 (6 bases). This CDR3 spans 13 amino acids. The ends were cut back, 6 bases at V and 9 bases at J, with 15 bases in the middle. Germline loops: CDR1 MNHNS, CDR2 SASEGT. CDR3: CASSTGTAVEQFF. DNA for the CDR3: TGTGCCAGCAGCACCGGGACTGCCGTTGAGCAGTTCTTC.

This clonotype was seen repeatedly, ten times or more. V usage is TRBV7-2 and J usage is TRBJ2-5; possibly TRBD1 for D (6 bases). V lost 5 bases, J lost 4 bases, and 14 bases lay in between. This CDR3 is 14 amino acids long. Germline CDR1 and CDR2: SGHTA and FQGNSA. CDR3 sequence (DNA): TGTGCCAGCAGCCTTCGCAGGGGCCGAGAGACCCAGTACTTC. As protein: CASSLRRGRETQYF.

This clonotype has a count of ten or more. The gene calls are TRBV12-3 or TRBV12-4 and TRBJ2-1; no definite D call. V gave up 2 bases and J gave up 6 bases, with 2 bases separating them. CDR3 length: 11 amino acids. CDR3 DNA sequence: TGTGCCAGCAGTTTAAGCAATGAGCAGTTCTTC. The encoded protein is CASSLSNEQFF.